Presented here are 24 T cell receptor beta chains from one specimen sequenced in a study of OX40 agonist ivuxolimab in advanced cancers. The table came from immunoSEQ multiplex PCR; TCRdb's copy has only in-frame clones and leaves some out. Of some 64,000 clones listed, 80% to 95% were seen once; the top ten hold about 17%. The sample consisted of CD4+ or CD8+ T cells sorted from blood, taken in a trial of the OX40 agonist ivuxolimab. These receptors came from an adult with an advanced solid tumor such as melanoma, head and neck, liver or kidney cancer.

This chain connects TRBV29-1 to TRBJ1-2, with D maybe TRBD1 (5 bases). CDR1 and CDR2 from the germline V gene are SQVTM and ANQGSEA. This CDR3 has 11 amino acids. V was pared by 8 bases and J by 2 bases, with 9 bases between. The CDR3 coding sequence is TGCAGCTCCCGGGACAACTATGGCTACACCTTC. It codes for CSSRDNYGYTF.

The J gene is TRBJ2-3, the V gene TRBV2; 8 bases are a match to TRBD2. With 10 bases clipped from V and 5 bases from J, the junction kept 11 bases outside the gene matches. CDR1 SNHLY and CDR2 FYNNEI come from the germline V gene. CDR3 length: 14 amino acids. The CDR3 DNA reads TGTGCCATAGAGCGGGGGACCGATGGAGATACGCAGTATTTT. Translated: CAIERGTDGDTQYF.

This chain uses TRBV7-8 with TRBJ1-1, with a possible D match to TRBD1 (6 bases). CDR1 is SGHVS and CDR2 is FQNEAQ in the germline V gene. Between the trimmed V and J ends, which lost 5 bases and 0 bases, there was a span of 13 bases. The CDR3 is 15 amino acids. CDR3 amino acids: CASSPRTELNTEAFF. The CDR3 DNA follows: TGTGCCAGCAGCCCCCGGACAGAGTTGAACACTGAAGCTTTCTTT.

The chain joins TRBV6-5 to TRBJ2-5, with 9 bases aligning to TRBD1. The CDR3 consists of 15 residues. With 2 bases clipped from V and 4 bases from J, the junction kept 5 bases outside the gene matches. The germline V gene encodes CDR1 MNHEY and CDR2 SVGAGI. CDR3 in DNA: TGTGCCAGCAGTTACGTTCCGGACAGGGGAGAGACCCAGTACTTC. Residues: CASSYVPDRGETQYF.

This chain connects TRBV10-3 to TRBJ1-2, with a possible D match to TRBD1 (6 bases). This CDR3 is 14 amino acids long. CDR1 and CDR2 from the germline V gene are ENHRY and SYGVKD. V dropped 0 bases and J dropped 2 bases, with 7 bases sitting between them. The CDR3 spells CAISESGQNYGYTF. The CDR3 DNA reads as TGTGCCATCAGTGAGTCAGGACAGAACTATGGCTACACCTTC.

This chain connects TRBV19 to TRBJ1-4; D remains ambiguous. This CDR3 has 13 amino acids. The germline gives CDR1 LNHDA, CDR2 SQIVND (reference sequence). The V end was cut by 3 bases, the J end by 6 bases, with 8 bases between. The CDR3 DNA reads TGTGCCAGTAGTATCAGGACCGATGAAAAACTGTTTTTT. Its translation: CASSIRTDEKLFF.

The CDR3 loop is CASSQGQMELYEQYF. The CDR3 region has the DNA TGTGCCAGCAGTCAGGGACAGATGGAGCTCTACGAGCAGTACTTC. The chain is built from TRBV2 and TRBJ2-7; 7 bases fit TRBD1. The CDR3 spans 15 residues. Looked up from germline, CDR1 is SNHLY and CDR2 is FYNNEI. V lost 5 bases to trimming and J lost 3 bases; unmatched junction nucleotides: 10. The whole variable domain, filled in from reference TRBV2 and TRBJ2-7, reads EPEVTQTPSHQVTQMGQEVILRCVPISNHLYFYWYRQILGQKVEFLVSFYNNEISEKSEIFDDQFSVERPDGSNFTLKIRSTKLEDSAMYFCASSQGQMELYEQYFGPGTRLTVT.

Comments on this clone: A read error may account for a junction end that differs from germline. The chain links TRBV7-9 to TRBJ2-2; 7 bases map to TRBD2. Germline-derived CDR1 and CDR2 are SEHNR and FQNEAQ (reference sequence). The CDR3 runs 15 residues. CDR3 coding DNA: TGTGCCAGCACCTTAACTAGCGACCTCACCGGGGAGCTGTTTTTT. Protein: CASTLTSDLTGELFF.

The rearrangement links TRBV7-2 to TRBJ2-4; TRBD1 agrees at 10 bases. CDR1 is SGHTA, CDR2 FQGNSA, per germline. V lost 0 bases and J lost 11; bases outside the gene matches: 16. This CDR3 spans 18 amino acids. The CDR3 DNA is TGTGCCAGCAGCTTAGCTCTCTGGGACAGGGGTAATCTTATGGTTCAGTACTTC. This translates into CASSLALWDRGNLMVQYF.

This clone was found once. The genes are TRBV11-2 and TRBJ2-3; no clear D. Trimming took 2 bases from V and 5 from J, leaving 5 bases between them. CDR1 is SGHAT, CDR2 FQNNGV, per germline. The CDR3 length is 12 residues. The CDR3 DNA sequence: TGTGCCAGCAGCTTATACCTAGATACGCAGTATTTT. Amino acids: CASSLYLDTQYF.

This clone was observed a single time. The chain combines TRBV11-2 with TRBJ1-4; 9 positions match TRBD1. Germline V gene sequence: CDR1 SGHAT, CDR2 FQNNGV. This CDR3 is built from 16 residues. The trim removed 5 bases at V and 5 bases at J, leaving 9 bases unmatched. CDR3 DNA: TGTGCCAGCAGCCTACTTGCCGGGACAGGGAATGAAAAACTGTTTTTT. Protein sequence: CASSLLAGTGNEKLFF.

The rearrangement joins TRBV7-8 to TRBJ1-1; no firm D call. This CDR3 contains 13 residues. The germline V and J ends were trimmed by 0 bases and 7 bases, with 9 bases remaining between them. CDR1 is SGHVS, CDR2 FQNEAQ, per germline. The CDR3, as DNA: TGTGCCAGCAGCTTAGCGATGGAGTATGAAGCTTTCTTT. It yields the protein CASSLAMEYEAFF.

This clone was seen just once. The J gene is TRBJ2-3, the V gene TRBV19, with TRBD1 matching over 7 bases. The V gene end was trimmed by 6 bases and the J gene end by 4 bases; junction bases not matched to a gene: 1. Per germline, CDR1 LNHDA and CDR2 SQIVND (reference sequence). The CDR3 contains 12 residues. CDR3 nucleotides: TGTGCCAGTAGAACAGGGGCAGATACGCAGTATTTT. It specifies CASRTGADTQYF.

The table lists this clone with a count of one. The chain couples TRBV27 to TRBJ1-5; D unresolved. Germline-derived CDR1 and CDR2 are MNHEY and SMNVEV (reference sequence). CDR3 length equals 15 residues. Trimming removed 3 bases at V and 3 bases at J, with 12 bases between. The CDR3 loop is CASSFKGIPNQPQHF. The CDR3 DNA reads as TGTGCCAGCAGTTTTAAAGGAATCCCCAATCAGCCCCAGCATTTT.

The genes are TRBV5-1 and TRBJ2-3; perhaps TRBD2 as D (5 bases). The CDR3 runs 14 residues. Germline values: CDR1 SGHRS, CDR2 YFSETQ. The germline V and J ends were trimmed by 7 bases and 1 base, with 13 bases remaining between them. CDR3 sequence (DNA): TGCGCCAGCTTCGAGGAGGTGGGCACAGATACGCAGTATTTT. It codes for CASFEEVGTDTQYF.

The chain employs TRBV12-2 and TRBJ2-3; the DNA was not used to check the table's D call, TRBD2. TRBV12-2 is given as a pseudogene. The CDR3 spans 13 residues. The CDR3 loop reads CASRAGAPDTQYF. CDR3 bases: TGTGCAAGTCGGGCGGGGGCCCCAGATACGCAGTATTTT.

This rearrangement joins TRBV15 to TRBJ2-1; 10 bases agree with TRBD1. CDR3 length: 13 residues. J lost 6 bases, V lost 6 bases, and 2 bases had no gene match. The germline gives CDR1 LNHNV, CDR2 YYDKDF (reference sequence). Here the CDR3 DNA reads TGTGCCACCAGGGACAGGGGGGCCAATGAGCAGTTCTTC. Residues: CATRDRGANEQFF. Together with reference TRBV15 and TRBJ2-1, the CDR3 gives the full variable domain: DAMVIQNPRYQVTQFGKPVTLSCSQTLNHNVMYWYQQKSSQAPKLLFHYYDKDFNNEADTPDNFQSRRPNTSFCFLDIRSPGLGDTAMYLCATRDRGANEQFFGPGTRLTVL.

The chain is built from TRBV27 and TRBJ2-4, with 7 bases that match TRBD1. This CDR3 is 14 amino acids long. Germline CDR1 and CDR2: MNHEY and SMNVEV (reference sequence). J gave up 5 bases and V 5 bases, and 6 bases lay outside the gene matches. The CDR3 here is CASSPWTGENIQYF. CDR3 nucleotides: TGTGCCAGCAGTCCATGGACAGGTGAAAACATTCAGTACTTC.

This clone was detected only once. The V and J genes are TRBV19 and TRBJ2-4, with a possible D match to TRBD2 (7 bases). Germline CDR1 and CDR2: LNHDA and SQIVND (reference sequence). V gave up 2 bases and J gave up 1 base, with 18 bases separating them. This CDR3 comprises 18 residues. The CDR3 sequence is CASSILVGGQMAKNIQYF. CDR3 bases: TGTGCCAGTAGTATACTTGTGGGGGGGCAAATGGCCAAAAACATTCAGTACTTC.

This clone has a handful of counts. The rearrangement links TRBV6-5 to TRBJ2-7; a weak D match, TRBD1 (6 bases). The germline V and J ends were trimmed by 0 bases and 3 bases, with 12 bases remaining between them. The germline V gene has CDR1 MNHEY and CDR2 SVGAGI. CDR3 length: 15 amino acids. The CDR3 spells CASSYSGHVDYEQYF. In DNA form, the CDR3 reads TGTGCCAGCAGTTACTCGGGACACGTCGACTACGAGCAGTACTTC.

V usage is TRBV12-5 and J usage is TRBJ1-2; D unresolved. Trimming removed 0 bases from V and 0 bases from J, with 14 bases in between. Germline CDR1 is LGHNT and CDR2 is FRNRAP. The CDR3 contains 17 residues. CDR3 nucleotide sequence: TGTGCTAGTGGTTTGGTAAGGGATTCCGGCACTAACTATGGCTACACCTTC. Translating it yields CASGLVRDSGTNYGYTF.

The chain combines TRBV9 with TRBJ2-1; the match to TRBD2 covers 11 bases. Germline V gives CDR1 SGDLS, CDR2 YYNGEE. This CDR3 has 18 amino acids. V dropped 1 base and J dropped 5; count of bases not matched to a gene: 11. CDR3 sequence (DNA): TGTGCCAGCAGCGTAAGAGGGCTAGCGGGGGGCCCAGACAATGAGCAGTTCTTC. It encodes CASSVRGLAGGPDNEQFF.

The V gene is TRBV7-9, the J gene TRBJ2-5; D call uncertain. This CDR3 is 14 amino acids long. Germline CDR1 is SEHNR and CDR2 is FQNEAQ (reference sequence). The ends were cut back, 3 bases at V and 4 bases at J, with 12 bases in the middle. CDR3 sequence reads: CASSLNEVRETQYF. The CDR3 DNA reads TGTGCCAGCAGCTTGAACGAGGTCCGAGAGACCCAGTACTTC. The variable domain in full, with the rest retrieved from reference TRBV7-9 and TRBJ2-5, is DTGVSQNPRHKITKRGQNVTFRCDPISEHNRLYWYRQTLGQGPEFLTYFQNEAQLEKSRLLSDRFSAERPKGSFSTLEIQRTEQGDSAMYLCASSLNEVRETQYFGPGTRLLVL.

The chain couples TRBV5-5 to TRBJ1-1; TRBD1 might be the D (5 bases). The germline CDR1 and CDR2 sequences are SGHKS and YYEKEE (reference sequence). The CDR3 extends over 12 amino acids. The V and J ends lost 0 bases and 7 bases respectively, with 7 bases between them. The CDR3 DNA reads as TGTGCCAGCAGCTTGGCAGGGTATGAAGCTTTCTTT. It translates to CASSLAGYEAFF.